This section outlines one T cell receptor beta chain sequence together with its context. The data were obtained in a study of regulatory dendritic cells for organ transplantation. TCRdb's copy holds only in-frame clones and misses some; the assay was immunoSEQ multiplex PCR. Of under 30,000 clones detected, 60% to 80% appear once; the ten largest clones hold less than 2.5%. Trimming pared 4 bases from V and 5 bases from J, leaving 18 bases between. The CDR3 has 15 residues. Germline V gene data show CDR1 as SGHNT and CDR2 as YYREEE (reference sequence). The rearrangement links TRBV5-4 to TRBJ2-5, with D perhaps assigned TRBD1 or TRBD2 (5 bases each). Sequencing used memory CD4+ T cells from blood. As to subset: CD45RO+ memory T cells. This clonotype was obtained from a human donor in good health. The CDR3 bases are TGTGCCAGCAGCCGAATGGTAGGGGAGTCGGAGACCCAGTACTTC. Translating gives CASSRMVGESETQYF.